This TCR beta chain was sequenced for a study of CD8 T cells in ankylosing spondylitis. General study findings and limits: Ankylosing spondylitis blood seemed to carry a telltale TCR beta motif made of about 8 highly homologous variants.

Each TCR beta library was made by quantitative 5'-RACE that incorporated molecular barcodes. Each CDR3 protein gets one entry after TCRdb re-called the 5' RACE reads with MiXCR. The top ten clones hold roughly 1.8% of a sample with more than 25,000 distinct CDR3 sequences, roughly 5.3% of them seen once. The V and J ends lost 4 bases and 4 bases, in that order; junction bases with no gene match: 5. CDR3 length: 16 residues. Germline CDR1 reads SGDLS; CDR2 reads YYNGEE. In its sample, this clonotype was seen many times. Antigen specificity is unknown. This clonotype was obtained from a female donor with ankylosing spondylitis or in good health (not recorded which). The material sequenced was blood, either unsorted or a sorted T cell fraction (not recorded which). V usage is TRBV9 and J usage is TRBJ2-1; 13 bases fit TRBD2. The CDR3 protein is CASSPRTSGGYNEQFF. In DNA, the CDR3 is TGTGCCAGCAGCCCACGGACTAGCGGGGGTTACAATGAGCAGTTCTTC.